This TCR beta chain was observed in a study of breast tumors, draining lymph nodes, adjacent tissues. To note about this clonotype: The CDR3 ends on some other residue instead of the conserved phenylalanine or tryptophan, so this is likely a read error.

TCRdb itself ran the multiplex PCR reads through MiXCR, one entry per CDR3 protein. Among approximately 100,000 distinct CDR3 sequences, 20% to 25% were seen once, and the ten largest hold roughly 1.3%. Breast cancer patients provided tissue from their axillary draining lymph nodes. Trimming shortened V by 5 bases and J by 5 bases, and 6 bases separated the two germline ends. CDR3 length equals 12 residues. This receptor was obtained from a female donor with breast cancer. Some clones in this sample may be carry-over from other donors' samples. Sequencing was performed on axillary lymph node tissue. The V gene is TRBV12-3 or TRBV12-4, the J gene TRBJ2-2, with no clear D. The CDR3: CASSLNTGELFL. DNA for the CDR3: TGTGCCAGCAGTCTCAATACCGGGGAGCTGTTTCTT.